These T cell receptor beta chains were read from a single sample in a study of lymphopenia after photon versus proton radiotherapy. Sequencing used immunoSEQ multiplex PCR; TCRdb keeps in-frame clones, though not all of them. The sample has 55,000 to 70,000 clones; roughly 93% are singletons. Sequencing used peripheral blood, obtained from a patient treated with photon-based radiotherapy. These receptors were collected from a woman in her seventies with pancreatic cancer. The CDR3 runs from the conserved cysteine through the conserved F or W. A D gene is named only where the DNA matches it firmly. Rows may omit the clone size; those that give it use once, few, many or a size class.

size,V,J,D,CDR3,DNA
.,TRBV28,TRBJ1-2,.,CASSLTDYGYTF,TGTGCCAGCAGTTTAACGGACTATGGCTACACCTTC
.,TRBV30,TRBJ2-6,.,CAWSVLGSGANVLTF,TGTGCCTGGAGTGTGTTAGGGTCAGGGGCCAACGTCCTGACTTTC
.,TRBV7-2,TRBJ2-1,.,CASSLIREQFF,TGTGCCAGCAGCTTAATTCGTGAGCAGTTCTTC
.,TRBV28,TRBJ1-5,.,CASSLYGDNQPQHF,TGTGCCAGCAGTTTATACGGAGACAATCAGCCCCAGCATTTT
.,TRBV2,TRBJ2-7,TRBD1,CASSTLTGGSYEQYF,TGTGCCAGCAGTACACTGACAGGGGGATCCTACGAGCAGTACTTC
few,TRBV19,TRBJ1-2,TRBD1,CASSASGQGSPGYTF,TGTGCCAGTAGTGCCTCGGGACAGGGAAGTCCTGGCTACACCTTC
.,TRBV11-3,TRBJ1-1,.,CASSLGAGSEAFF,TGTGCCAGCAGCTTAGGGGCAGGGTCTGAAGCTTTCTTT
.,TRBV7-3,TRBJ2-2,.,CASSLERTGELFF,TGTGCCAGCAGCTTAGAACGTACCGGGGAGCTGTTTTTT
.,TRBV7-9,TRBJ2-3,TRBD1,CASSYLTGAGTDTQYF,TGTGCCAGCAGCTACCTGACAGGGGCGGGCACAGATACGCAGTATTTT
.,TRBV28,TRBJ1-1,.,CASSSEPNTEAFF,TGTGCCAGCAGTTCGGAGCCGAACACTGAAGCTTTCTTT
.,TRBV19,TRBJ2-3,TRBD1,CASSTRAGGADTQYF,TGTGCCAGTAGTACCCGTGCAGGGGGCGCAGATACGCAGTATTTT
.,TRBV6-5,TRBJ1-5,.,CASSLEGVGQPQHF,TGTGCCAGCAGTTTGGAGGGGGTTGGTCAGCCCCAGCATTTT
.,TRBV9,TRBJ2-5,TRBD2,CASSVVPGEGTQYF,TGTGCCAGCAGCGTAGTGCCCGGGGAGGGGACCCAGTACTTC
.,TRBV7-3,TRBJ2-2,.,CASSLSTSWLVGELFF,TGTGCCAGCAGCTTAAGTACTAGCTGGCTAGTCGGGGAGCTGTTTTTT
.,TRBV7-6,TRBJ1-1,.,CASSLAPDSNTEAFF,TGTGCCAGCAGCTTAGCGCCGGACAGTAACACTGAAGCTTTCTTT